Included here is one T cell receptor (beta chain) sequence, with context. No cognate antigen has been identified for it. Per-base qualities were not stored, and no clone one base away is much larger. The CDR3 measures 17 amino acids from cysteine to phenylalanine. The entry retains the CDR3 DNA only, 51 bases that are in frame from base 1. V ends up 3 bases short and J 7 bases short, with an unmatched junction base count of 13. Libraries were prepared through PCR. The sample was run on an Illumina HiSeq 2500. To reduce PCR and sequencing biases, unique molecular identifiers were incorporated into the TCR beta cDNA libraries. Every 1 to 10 million input T cells yielded approximately 500,000 cDNA molecules, meaning each molecule approximated one T cell. The patient libraries were prepared and sequenced using the same protocol as the earlier healthy control dataset. Samples belonging to the same batch were prepared together, multiplexed and sequenced on a shared HiSeq lane. Turning to the authors' computational methods: MIGEC was used to process the raw barcoded reads, and molecular identifier groups with only a single read were discarded before consensus assembly and CDR3 extraction. VDJtools was used for post-analysis of the clonotype tables, with diversity normalized by down-sampling every dataset to the smallest sample size. In repertoire overlap clustering, CDR3 amino acid sequences, but not nucleotide sequences, were matched to correct batch-related cross-sample contamination. The raw public reads went through TCRdb reprocessing: fastp at Q25, MiXCR clone calling, in-frame beta chains kept. Identical CDR3 protein sequences are pooled into one entry, listed with their most common genes and DNA. TCRdb's processing, not the authors', yielded these V and J calls. The sample data list roughly 580,000 distinct CDR3 sequences, and about 40% of these were observed just once. The ten largest clones capture roughly 1.8% of the sample.

To demonstrate the VDJtools post-analysis software, the study profiled TCR beta repertoires from the peripheral blood of about a dozen young patients with multiple sclerosis. Multiple sclerosis patients were children and adolescents aged about 6 to 15 years. The data derive from a study of post-analysis software for immune sequencing data (dated by TCRdb to between 2015 and 2016). Regarding the complete study: Disease courses on record covered relapsing-remitting, secondary progressive and progressive-relapsing multiple sclerosis, though some patients had no subtype annotation. The multiple sclerosis patient repertoires were compared with approximately 11 previously published healthy control repertoires from donors aged roughly 6 to 25 years. A subset of samples was prepared in parallel using single-end sample barcoding, then pooled and co-amplified after Illumina adapter ligation. The paper's findings and limits, for the study overall: The multiple sclerosis patient group was slightly younger than the control group. Normalized Chao1 diversity was significantly lower in multiple sclerosis patients than controls, suggesting substantial peripheral T-cell clonal expansion. Significantly higher frequencies in patients than in controls were found for about five TRBV segments, including TRBV5-6, TRBV5-1 and TRBV20-1. Strong co-clustering of samples prepared in the same batch was shown by direct clustering with F measure, prompting a batch-effect correction.

Sequencing used blood. This TCR was recovered from a girl between 10 and 17 years old with multiple sclerosis. The sequence joins TRBV5-7 to TRBJ2-1, with TRBD1 matching 10 junction bases. Being an ORF, TRBV5-7 has a function that is uncertain. The DNA sequence is given as TGTGCCAGCAGCTCTGAACTTTATTCGGGACAGGGGAATGAGCAGTTCTTC. It is translated as CASSSELYSGQGNEQFF.